The sequence of this TCR beta chain was determined in a study of cytomegalovirus exposure and HLA in healthy donors. CDR3 size: 14 residues. The germline CDR1 and CDR2 sequences are SEHNR and FQNEAQ (reference sequence). Trimming removed 0 bases at V and 1 base at J, with 6 bases between. PCR employed 60 Vbeta and 13 Jbeta primers. TCRdb's table, derived via immunoSEQ multiplex PCR, lists solely in-frame clones and lacks some. This sample has about 120,000 clones; over 60% occur once, and the top ten carry 2.5% to 3%. The clonotype comes from a woman aged 40 to 50 in good health and CMV-seropositive. The material sequenced was PBMCs. The chain joins TRBV7-9 to TRBJ1-1; D not certain. Here the CDR3 reads CASSLASGNTEAFF. The CDR3 DNA follows: TGTGCCAGCAGCTTAGCCTCAGGGAACACTGAAGCTTTCTTT.